The present entry profiles one TCR beta chain with its context. Vbeta (60) and Jbeta (13) primers were used in the PCR. This table comes from immunoSEQ multiplex PCR, and its TCRdb copy is limited to in-frame clones, with some not included. This sample has about 190,000 clones, with 60% to 80% found just once. The germline CDR1 and CDR2 sequences are GTSNPN and SVGIG (reference sequence). This CDR3 region has 13 residues. Trimming removed 4 bases from V and 10 bases from J, with 19 bases in between. The sample belongs to a study of cytomegalovirus exposure and HLA in healthy donors. This receptor was taken from a woman between 18 and 29 years old in good health and CMV-seronegative. The chain carries TRBV30 and TRBJ1-1; D remains unclear. The sample comprised PBMCs. The CDR3 loop reads CAWTPPGSKGAFF. The CDR3 nucleotides are TGTGCCTGGACCCCACCCGGGTCGAAAGGAGCTTTCTTT.